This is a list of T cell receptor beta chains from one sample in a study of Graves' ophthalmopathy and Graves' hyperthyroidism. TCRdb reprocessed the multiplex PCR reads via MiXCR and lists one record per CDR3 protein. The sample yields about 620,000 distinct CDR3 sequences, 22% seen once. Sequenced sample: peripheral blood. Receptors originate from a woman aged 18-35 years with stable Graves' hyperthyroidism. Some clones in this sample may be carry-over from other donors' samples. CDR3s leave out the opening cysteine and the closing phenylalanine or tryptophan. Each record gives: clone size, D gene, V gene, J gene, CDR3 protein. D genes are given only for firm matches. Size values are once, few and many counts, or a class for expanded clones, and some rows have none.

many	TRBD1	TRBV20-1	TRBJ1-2	SANSQGAGNGYT
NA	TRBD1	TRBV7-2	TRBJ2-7	ASSFSGTGIYEQY
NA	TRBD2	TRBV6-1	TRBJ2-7	ASSEASGGYEQY
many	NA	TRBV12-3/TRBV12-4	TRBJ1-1	ASSFTGDTEAF
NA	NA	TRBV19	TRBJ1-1	ASRWTERNTEAF
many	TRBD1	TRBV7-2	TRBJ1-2	ASSPMTGYGYT
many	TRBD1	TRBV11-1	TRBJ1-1	ASSLKGQGLWNTEAF
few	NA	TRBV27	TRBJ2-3	ASSLLPALTQY
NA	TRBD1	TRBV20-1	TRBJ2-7	SASFETGPYEQY
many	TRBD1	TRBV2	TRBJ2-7	ASSDPQGPNYYEQY
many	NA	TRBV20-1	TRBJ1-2	SASNLANYGYT
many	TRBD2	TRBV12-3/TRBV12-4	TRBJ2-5	ASSLTSGGRGTQY
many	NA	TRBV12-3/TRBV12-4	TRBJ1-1	ATQDTEAF
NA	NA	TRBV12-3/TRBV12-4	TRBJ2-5	ASSLFGQIQETQY
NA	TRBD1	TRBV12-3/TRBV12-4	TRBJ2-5	ASSPGTVGQETQY
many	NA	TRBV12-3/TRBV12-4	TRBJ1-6	ASSRSGVSALH
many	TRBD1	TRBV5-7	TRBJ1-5	ASSFAQGVSQPQH
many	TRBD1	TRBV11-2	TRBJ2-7	ASSSIRTGAYEQY
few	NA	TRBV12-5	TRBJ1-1	ASGLERSTEAF
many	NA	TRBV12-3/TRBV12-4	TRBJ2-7	ASSLGISGSYEQY
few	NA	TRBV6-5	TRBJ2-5	ASSFTSVETRY
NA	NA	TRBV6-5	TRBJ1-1	ASSSPRRGDTEAF
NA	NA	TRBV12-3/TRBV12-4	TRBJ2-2	ASSEVQRRELF
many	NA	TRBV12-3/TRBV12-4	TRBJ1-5	ASSSGRNQPQH
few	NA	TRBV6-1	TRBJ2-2	AGSGLNTGELF
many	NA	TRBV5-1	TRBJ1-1	ASRPKQELMNTEAF
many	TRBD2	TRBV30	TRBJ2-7	AWESSPGTRYEQY
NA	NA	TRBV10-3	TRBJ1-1	AALRLGGSTEAF
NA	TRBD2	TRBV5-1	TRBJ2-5	ASSAPGTSPETQY
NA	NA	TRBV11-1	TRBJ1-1	ASSSTGLILNTEAF
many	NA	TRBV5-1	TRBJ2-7	ASSYPVGNEQY
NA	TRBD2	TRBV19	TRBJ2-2	ASSILAGVNTGELF
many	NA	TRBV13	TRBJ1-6	ASRQAGSPLH
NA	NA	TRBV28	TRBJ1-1	ASSSQGMAAEAF
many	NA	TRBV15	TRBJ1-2	ATTVGDTVMSYGYT
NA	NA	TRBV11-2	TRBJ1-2	ASSSRDSLRGYT
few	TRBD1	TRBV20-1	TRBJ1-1	SASRWDRFSTEAF
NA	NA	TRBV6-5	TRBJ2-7	ASSYSRGQTFEYEQY
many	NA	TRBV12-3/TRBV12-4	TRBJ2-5	ASSRDRKQETQY
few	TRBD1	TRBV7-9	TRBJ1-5	ASSAGQGFNQPQH
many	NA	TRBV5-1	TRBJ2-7	ASSGVAGNYEQY
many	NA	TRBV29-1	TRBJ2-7	SVGGEYTYEQY
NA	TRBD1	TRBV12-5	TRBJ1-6	ASGLGSTGGNSPLH
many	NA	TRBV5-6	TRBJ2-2	ASSFYSGELF
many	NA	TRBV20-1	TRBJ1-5	SAVSPRDYLQPQH
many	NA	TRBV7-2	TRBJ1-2	ASRRAYSYGYT
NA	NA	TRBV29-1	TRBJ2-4	SSQRKIAKNIKY
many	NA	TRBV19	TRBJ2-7	ASSMGIPLLSYEQY
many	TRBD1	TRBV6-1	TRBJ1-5	ASSGTGNGQPQH
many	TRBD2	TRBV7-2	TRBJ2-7	ASSDTGGPYEQY
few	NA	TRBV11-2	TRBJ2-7	ASSLSLSSYEQY